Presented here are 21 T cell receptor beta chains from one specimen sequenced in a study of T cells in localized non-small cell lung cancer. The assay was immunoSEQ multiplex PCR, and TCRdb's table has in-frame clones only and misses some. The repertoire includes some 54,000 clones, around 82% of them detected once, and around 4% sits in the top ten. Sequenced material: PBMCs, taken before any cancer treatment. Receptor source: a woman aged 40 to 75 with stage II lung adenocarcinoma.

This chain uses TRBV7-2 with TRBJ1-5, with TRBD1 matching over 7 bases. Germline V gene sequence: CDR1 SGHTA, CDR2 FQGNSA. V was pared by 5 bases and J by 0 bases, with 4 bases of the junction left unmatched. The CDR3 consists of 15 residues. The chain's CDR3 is CASSPGQISNQPQHF. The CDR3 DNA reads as TGTGCCAGCAGCCCGGGACAGATTAGCAATCAGCCCCAGCATTTT.

The DNA of the CDR3 is TGTGCCAGCAGGGACAGCATGAACACTGAAGCTTTCTTT. Protein product: CASRDSMNTEAFF. The J gene is TRBJ1-1, the V gene TRBV6-5; tentatively, D is TRBD1 (6 bases). Per germline, CDR1 MNHEY and CDR2 SVGAGI. This CDR3 comprises 13 residues. The V and J ends lost 6 bases and 0 bases respectively, with 8 bases between them.

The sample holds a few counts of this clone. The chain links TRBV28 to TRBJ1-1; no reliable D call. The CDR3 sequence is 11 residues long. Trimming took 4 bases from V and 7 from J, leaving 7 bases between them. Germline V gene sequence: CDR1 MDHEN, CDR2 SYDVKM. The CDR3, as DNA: TGTGCCAGCAGTTCAGTCCTTGAAGCTTTCTTT. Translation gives CASSSVLEAFF.

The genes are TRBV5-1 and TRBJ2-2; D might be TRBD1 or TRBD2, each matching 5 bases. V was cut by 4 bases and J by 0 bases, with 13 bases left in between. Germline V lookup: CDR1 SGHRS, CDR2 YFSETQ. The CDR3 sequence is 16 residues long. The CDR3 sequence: CASSREGTTNTGELFF. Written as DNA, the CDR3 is TGCGCCAGCAGCAGGGAAGGGACCACGAACACCGGGGAGCTGTTTTTT. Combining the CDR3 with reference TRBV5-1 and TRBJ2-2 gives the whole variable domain KAGVTQTPRYLIKTRGQQVTLSCSPISGHRSVSWYQQTPGQGLQFLFEYFSETQRNKGNFPGRFSGRQFSNSRSEMNVSTLELGDSALYLCASSREGTTNTGELFFGEGSRLTVL.

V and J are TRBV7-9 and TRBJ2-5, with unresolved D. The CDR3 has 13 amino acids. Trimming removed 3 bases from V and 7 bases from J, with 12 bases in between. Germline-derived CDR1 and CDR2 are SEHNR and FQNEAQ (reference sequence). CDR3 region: CASSFASTGTQYF. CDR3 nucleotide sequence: TGTGCCAGCAGCTTCGCCTCGACCGGGACCCAGTACTTC.

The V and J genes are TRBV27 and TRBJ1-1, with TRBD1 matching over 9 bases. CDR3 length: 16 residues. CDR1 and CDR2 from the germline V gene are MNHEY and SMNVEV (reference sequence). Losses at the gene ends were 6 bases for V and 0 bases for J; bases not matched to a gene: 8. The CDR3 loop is CASSRGQGGVNTEAFF. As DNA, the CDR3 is TGTGCCAGCAGCCGGGGACAGGGAGGAGTGAACACTGAAGCTTTCTTT.

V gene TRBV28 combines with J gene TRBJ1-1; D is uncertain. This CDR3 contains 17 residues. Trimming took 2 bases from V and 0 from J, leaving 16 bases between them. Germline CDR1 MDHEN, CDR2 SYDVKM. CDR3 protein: CASSLVSRHLMNTEAFF. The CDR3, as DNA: TGTGCCAGCAGTTTAGTATCCAGACACCTTATGAACACTGAAGCTTTCTTT.

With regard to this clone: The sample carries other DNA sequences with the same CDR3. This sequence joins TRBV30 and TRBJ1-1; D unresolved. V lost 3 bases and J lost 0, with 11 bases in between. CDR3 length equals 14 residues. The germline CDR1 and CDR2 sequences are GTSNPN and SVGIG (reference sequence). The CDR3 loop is CAWSARRLNTEAFF. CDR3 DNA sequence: TGTGCCTGGAGCGCCCGGCGGTTGAACACTGAAGCTTTCTTT.

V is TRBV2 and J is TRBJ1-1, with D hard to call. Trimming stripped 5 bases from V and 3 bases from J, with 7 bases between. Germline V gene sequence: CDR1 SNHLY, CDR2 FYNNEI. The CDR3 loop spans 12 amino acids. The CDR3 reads CASSLGYTEAFF. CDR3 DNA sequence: TGTGCCAGCAGTTTAGGGTACACTGAAGCTTTCTTT.

CDR3 loop: CASSYGRQGEKLFF. The CDR3 nucleotides are TGTGCCAGCAGTTACGGACGACAGGGTGAAAAACTGTTTTTT. The chain couples TRBV6-5 to TRBJ1-4, with 7 bases identical to TRBD1. The CDR3 runs to 14 residues. Germline assignment: CDR1 MNHEY and CDR2 SVGAGI. V gave up 2 bases and J gave up 7 bases; unmatched junction bases: 4.

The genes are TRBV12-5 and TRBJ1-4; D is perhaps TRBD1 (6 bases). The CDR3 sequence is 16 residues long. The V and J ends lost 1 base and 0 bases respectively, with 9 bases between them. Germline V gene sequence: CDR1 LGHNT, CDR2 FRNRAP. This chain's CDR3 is CASGLGDTATNEKLFF. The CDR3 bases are TGTGCTAGTGGTTTGGGGGACACAGCAACTAATGAAAAACTGTTTTTT. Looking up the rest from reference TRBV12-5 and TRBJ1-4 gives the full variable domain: DARVTQTPRHKVTEMGQEVTMRCQPILGHNTVFWYRQTMMQGLELLAYFRNRAPLDDSGMPKDRFSAEMPDATLATLKIQPSEPRDSAVYFCASGLGDTATNEKLFFGSGTQLSVL.

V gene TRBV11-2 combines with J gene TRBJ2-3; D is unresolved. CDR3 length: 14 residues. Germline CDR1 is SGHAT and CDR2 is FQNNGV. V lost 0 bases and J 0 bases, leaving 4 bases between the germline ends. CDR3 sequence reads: CASSLDLSTDTQYF. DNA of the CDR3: TGTGCCAGCAGCTTAGATCTCAGCACAGATACGCAGTATTTT.

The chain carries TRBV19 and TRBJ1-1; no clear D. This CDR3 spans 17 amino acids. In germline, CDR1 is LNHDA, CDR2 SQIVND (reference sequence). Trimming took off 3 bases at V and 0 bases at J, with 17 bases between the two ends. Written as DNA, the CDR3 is TGTGCCAGTAGTATCCTCCGGGGAGAAGGAATGAACACTGAAGCTTTCTTT. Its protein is CASSILRGEGMNTEAFF.

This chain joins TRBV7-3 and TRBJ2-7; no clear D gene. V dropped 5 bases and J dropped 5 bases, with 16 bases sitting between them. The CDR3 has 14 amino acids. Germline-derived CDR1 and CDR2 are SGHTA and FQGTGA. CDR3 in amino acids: CASSLGTPKDEQYF. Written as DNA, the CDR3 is TGTGCCAGCAGCCTAGGTACCCCCAAGGACGAGCAGTACTTC. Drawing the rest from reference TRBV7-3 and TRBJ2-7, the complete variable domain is GAGVSQTPSNKVTEKGKYVELRCDPISGHTALYWYRQSLGQGPEFLIYFQGTGAADDSGLPNDRFFAVRPEGSVSTLKIQRTERGDSAVYLCASSLGTPKDEQYFGPGTRLTVT.

Here the CDR3 DNA reads TGTGCCAGCAGCTTAATGGCTGGACGGGGGAATCAGCCCCAGCATTTT. Protein: CASSLMAGRGNQPQHF. V and J are TRBV7-2 and TRBJ1-5; a weak D match, TRBD1 (5 bases). V was cut by 2 bases and J by 4 bases, with 15 bases left in between. There are 16 residues in the CDR3. From germline, CDR1 is SGHTA and CDR2 FQGNSA. Full variable domain (outside the CDR3, taken from reference TRBV7-2 and TRBJ1-5): GAGVSQSPSNKVTEKGKDVELRCDPISGHTALYWYRQSLGQGLEFLIYFQGNSAPDKSGLPSDRFSAERTGGSVSTLTIQRTQQEDSAVYLCASSLMAGRGNQPQHFGDGTRLSIL.

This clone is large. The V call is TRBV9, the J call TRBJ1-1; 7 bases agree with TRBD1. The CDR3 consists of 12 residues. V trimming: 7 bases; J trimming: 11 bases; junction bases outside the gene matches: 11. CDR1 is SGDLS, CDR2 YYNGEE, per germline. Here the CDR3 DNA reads TGTGCCAGCGTGGATAGGACAGGAGACGCTTTCTTT. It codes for CASVDRTGDAFF.

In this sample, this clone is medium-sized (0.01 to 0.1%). The CDR3 here is CASSQVGTGAAFF. The CDR3 DNA follows: TGCGCCAGCAGCCAAGTCGGGACAGGGGCGGCTTTCTTT. This sequence joins TRBV4-1 and TRBJ1-1; 10 bases fit TRBD1. Germline CDR1 reads MGHRA; CDR2 reads YSYEKL. The trim removed 1 base at V and 11 bases at J, leaving 4 bases unmatched. The CDR3 covers 13 residues.

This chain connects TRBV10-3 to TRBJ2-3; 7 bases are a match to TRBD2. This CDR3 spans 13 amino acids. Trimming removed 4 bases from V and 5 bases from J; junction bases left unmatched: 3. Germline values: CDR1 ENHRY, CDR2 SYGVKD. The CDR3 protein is CAISGLAEDTQYF. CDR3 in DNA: TGTGCCATCAGTGGGCTAGCGGAAGATACGCAGTATTTT.

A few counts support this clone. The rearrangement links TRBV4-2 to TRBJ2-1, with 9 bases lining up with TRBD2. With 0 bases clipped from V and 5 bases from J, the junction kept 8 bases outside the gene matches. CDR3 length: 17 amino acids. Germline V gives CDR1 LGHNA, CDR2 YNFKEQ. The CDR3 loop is CASSQDHAGGAHNEQFF. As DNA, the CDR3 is TGTGCCAGCAGCCAAGATCACGCGGGGGGGGCCCACAATGAGCAGTTCTTC.

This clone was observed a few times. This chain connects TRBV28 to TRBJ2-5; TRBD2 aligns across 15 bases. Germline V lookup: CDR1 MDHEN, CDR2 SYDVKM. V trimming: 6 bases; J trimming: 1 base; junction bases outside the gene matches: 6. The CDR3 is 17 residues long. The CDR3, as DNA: TGTGCCAGCAGCCCCGGGACTAGCGGGGGGACCCAAGAGACCCAGTACTTC. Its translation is CASSPGTSGGTQETQYF.

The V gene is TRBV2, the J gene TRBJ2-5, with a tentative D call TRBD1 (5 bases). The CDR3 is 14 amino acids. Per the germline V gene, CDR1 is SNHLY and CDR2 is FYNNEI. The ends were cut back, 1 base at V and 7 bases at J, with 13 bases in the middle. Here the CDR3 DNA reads TGTGCCAGCAGTGAAGGACAGCCGGCCGGGACCCAGTACTTC. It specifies CASSEGQPAGTQYF.